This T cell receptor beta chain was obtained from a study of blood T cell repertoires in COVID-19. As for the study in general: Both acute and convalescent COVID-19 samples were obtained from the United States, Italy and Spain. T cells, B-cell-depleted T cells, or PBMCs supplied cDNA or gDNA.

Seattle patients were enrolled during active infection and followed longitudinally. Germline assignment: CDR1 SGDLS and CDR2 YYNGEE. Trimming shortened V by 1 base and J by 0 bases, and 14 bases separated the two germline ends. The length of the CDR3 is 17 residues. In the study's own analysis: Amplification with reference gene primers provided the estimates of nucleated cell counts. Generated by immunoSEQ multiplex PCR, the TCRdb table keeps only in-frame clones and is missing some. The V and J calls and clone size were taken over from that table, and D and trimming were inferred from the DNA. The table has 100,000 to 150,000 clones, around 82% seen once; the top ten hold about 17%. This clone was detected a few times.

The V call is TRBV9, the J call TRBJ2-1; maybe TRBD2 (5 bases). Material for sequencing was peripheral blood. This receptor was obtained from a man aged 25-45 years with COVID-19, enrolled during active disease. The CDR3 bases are TGTGCCAGCAGCGTAACTGGGAGCCCACTCTCCTACAATGAGCAGTTCTTC. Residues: CASSVTGSPLSYNEQFF.